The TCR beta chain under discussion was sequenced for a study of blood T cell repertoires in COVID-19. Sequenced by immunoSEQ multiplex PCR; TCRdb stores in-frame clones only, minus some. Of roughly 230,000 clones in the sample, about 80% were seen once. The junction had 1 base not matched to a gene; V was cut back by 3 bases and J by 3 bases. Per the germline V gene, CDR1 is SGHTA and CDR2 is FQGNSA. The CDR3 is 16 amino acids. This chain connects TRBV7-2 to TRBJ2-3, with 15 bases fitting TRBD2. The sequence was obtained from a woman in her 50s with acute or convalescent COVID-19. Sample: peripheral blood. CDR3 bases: TGTGCCAGCAGCTTTGGACTAGCGGGGGGGACAGATACGCAGTATTTT. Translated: CASSFGLAGGTDTQYF.